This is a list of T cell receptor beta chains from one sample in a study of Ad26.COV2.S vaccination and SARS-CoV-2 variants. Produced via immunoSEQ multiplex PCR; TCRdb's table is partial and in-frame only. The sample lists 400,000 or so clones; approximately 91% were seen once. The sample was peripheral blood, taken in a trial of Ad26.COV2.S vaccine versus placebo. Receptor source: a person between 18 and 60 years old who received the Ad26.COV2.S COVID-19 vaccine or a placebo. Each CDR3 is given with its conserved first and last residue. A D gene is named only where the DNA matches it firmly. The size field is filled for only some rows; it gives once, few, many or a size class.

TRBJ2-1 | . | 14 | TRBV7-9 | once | TGTGCCAGCAGCTTAAGCGTGCGTTCTGGTGAGCAGTTCTTC | CASSLSVRSGEQFF
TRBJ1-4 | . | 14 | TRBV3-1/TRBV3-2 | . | TGTGCCAGCAGCCAAGCTGGGGGCGATGAAAAACTGTTTTTT | CASSQAGGDEKLFF
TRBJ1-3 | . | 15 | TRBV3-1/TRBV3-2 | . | TGTGCCAGCAGCCATTACCGCCGAGGGGGAAACACCATATATTTT | CASSHYRRGGNTIYF
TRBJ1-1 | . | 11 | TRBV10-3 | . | TGTGCCATCAGTGACGGGAGTGAAGCTTTCTTT | CAISDGSEAFF
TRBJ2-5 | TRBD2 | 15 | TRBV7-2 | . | TGTGCCAGCAGCTTAGGCGGGGGTCCGCAAGAGACCCAGTACTTC | CASSLGGGPQETQYF
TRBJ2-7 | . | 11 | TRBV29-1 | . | TGCAGCGTTGAAGATTCCTACGAGCAGTACTTC | CSVEDSYEQYF
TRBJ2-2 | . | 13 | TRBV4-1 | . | TGCGCCAGCAGCGTCTGGGAGACCGGGGAGCTGTTTTTT | CASSVWETGELFF
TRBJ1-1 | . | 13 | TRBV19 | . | TGTGCCAGTAGTTCGCGGATGAACACTGAAGCTTTCTTT | CASSSRMNTEAFF
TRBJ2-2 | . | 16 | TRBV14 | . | TGTGCCAGCAGCCAAGGGGGAAACAGGAACACCGGGGAGCTGTTTTTT | CASSQGGNRNTGELFF
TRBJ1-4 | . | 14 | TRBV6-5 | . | TGTGCCAGCATGGGCGGGGGCCGCAATGAAAAACTGTTTTTT | CASMGGGRNEKLFF
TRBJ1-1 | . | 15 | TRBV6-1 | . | TGTGCCAGCAGTGAAGCTTGGACGGAGAACACTGAAGCTTTCTTT | CASSEAWTENTEAFF
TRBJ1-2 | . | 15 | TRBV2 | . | TGTGCCAGCAGTGTGCTCCGGGACGCACCCTATGGCTACACCTTC | CASSVLRDAPYGYTF
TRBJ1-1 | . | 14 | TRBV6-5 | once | TGTGCCAGCACCGAGGACACCCCCGGCACTGAAGCTTTCTTT | CASTEDTPGTEAFF
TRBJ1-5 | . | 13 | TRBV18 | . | TGTGCCAGCTCACCAGGGGTAGATCAGCCCCAGCATTTT | CASSPGVDQPQHF
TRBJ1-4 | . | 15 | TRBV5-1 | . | TGCGCCAGCAGCTTGGCCGCAGGGTCTAATGAAAAACTGTTTTTT | CASSLAAGSNEKLFF
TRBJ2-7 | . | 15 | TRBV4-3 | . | TGCGCCAGCAGCCAAGATAAAAGGGGGACCTACGAGCAGTACTTC | CASSQDKRGTYEQYF
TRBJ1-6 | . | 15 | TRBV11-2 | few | TGTGCCAGCAGCTTAAGGTGGCAGAATAATTCACCCCTCCACTTT | CASSLRWQNNSPLHF
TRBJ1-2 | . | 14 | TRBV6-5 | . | TGTGCCAGCAGTTACTCGGTTCAGGACTATGGCTACACCTTC | CASSYSVQDYGYTF
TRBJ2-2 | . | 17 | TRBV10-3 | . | TGTGCCATCAGTGAGGATTTGGGCGGGGTACTAACCGGGGAGCTGTTTTTT | CAISEDLGGVLTGELFF
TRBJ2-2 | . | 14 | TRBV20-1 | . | TGCAGTGCTAGTTCGGCAGGGACCACCGGGGAGCTGTTTTTT | CSASSAGTTGELFF
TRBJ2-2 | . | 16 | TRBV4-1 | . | TGCGCCAGCAGCCAACTCCAGCAGGCGAACACCGGGGAGCTGTTTTTT | CASSQLQQANTGELFF
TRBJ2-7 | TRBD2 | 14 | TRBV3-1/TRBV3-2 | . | TGTGCCAGCAGCCGGAACCGGGGGGACTACGAGCAGTACTTC | CASSRNRGDYEQYF
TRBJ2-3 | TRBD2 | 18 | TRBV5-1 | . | TGCGCCAGCAGTTATGGACTAGCGGGGTCCTACTTCACAGATACGCAGTATTTT | CASSYGLAGSYFTDTQYF
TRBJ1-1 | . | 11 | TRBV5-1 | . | TGCGCCAGCAGGAGGGGCACTGAAGCTTTCTTT | CASRRGTEAFF
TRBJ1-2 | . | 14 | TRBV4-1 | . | TGCGCCAGCAGCCAAGATCTCGCTAACTATGGCTACACCTTC | CASSQDLANYGYTF
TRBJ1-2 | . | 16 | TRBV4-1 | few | TGCGCCAGCAGCCGGATCAGTAGGGGGATTCTCTATGGCTACACCTTC | CASSRISRGILYGYTF
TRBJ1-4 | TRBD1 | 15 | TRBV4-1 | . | TGCGCCAGCAGCCAAGGTCACAGGGGGGACGAAAAACTGTTTTTT | CASSQGHRGDEKLFF
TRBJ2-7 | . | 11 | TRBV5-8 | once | TGTGCCAGCAGCTTGGCTTACGAGCAGTACTTC | CASSLAYEQYF
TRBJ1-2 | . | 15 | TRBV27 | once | TGTGCCAGCAGTTTATGGGCAGGGGCTAACTATGGCTACACCTTC | CASSLWAGANYGYTF
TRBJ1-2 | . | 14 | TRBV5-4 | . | TGTGCCAGCAGCTTGGCCTCAGGGAACTATGGCTACACCTTC | CASSLASGNYGYTF
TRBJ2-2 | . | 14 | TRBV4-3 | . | TGCGCCAGCGGGAGAAGTGTAAATACCGGGGAGCTGTTTTTT | CASGRSVNTGELFF
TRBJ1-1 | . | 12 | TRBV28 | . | TGTGCCAGCAGCCTAGGACAGAGGGTAGCTTTCTTT | CASSLGQRVAFF
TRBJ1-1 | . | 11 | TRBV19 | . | TGTGCCAGTAGTGCGGGCCCTGAAGCTTTCTTT | CASSAGPEAFF
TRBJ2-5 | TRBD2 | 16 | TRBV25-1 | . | TGTGCCAGCAGTGAACGGCATAGCGGGGGCGAAGAGACCCAGTACTTC | CASSERHSGGEETQYF
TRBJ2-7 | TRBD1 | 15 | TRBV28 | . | TGTGCCAGCAGCGATGAAGACAGGGGAGCCTACGAGCAGTACTTC | CASSDEDRGAYEQYF
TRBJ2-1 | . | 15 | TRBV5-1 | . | TGCGCCAGCAGCTCTTTGGACTTGGCCTACAATGAGCAGTTCTTC | CASSSLDLAYNEQFF
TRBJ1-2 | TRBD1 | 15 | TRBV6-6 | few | TGTGCCAGCAGTTTACGACAGGGGTATAACTATGGCTACACCTTC | CASSLRQGYNYGYTF
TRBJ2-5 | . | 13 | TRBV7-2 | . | TGTGCCAGCAGCTTGTCTCGAGAAGAGACCCAGTACTTC | CASSLSREETQYF
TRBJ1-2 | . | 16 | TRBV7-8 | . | TGTGCCAGCAGCTTAGTGGGGGGTCTACTTAACTATGGCTACACCTTC | CASSLVGGLLNYGYTF
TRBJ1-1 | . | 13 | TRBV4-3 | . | TGCGCCAGCAGCCGTGACAGAAACACTGAAGCTTTCTTT | CASSRDRNTEAFF
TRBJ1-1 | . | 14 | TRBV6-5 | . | TGTGCCAGCAGTCCTACAGGGAAGAACACTGAAGCTTTCTTT | CASSPTGKNTEAFF
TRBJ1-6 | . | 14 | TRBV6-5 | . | TGTGCCAGCAGTCCTATTGTTTTTAATTCGCCCCTCCACTTT | CASSPIVFNSPLHF